This T cell receptor (beta chain) is drawn from a study of blood T cell repertoires in COVID-19. On the study more broadly: Acute-phase and convalescent COVID-19 samples originated in the United States, Italy and Spain. PBMCs, B-cell-depleted T cells, or T cells were the source of the cDNA or gDNA that made up the material.

This clone is a singleton in its sample. The authors' processing: Amplifying reference gene primers gave estimates of nucleated cell counts. Produced via immunoSEQ multiplex PCR; TCRdb's table is partial and in-frame only. V and J calls and clone size are as listed in that table; D and trimming were resolved from the DNA. The profile shows around 140,000 clones, 80% to 90% of them singletons. Source material: peripheral blood. This TCR was recovered from a man between 45 and 60 years old with active COVID-19.

The DNA of the CDR3 is TGTGCCAGCAGCTGGGGACAGGGGGCCTATGGCTACACCTTC. This codes for CASSWGQGAYGYTF. The rearrangement links TRBV5-6 to TRBJ1-2, with 12 bases that match TRBD1. V lost 3 bases to trimming and J lost 4 bases; unmatched junction nucleotides: 1. The CDR3 length is 14 residues. CDR1 and CDR2 (germline): SGHDT, YYEEEE.